The 16 T cell receptor beta chains presented below share a single source sample, sequenced in a study of blood T cell repertoires in COVID-19. Sequenced by immunoSEQ multiplex PCR; TCRdb stores in-frame clones only, minus some. The sample lists about 280,000 clones, 75% to 90% seen once, with roughly 2.1% in the top ten. Sequenced material: peripheral blood. The receptor source for this set is a woman aged 25 to 45 who had recovered from COVID-19.

By sample fraction, this clone is medium-sized. J is TRBJ1-1 and V is TRBV6-4; D may be TRBD1 (6 bases). The CDR3 contains 14 residues. V was trimmed by 4 bases and J by 4 bases, leaving 13 bases between them. In germline, CDR1 is MRHNA, CDR2 SNTAGT. CDR3: CASSAGEGGTEAFF. The CDR3 DNA is TGTGCCAGCAGTGCCGGGGAAGGGGGCACTGAAGCTTTCTTT.

This chain uses TRBV28 with TRBJ2-1, with 15 bases identical to TRBD2. Germline V lookup: CDR1 MDHEN, CDR2 SYDVKM. CDR3 length: 16 residues. Trimming took 6 bases from V and 8 from J; bases not matched to a gene: 8. DNA for the CDR3: TGTGCCAGCAGCAACCCCGGGACTAGCGGGAGGTATGAGCAGTTCTTC. The encoded protein is CASSNPGTSGRYEQFF.

This chain joins TRBV4-1 and TRBJ1-4; possible D gene TRBD1, 5 bases. Germline CDR1 is MGHRA and CDR2 is YSYEKL. V lost 1 base and J 0 bases, leaving 15 bases between the germline ends. The CDR3 runs 18 residues. The DNA for the CDR3 is TGCGCCAGCAGCCAAGGACAGCGATCTTATGCAACTAATGAAAAACTGTTTTTT. Amino acids: CASSQGQRSYATNEKLFF.

This clone was seen only once. The genes are TRBV11-2 and TRBJ1-2; 8 bases line up with TRBD1. Germline loops: CDR1 SGHAT, CDR2 FQNNGV. The junction had 8 bases not matched to a gene; V was cut back by 5 bases and J by 3 bases. The CDR3 runs to 15 residues. This chain's CDR3 is CASSESPGGDYGYTF. CDR3 DNA: TGTGCCAGCAGCGAGTCCCCAGGGGGCGACTATGGCTACACCTTC.

This chain joins TRBV28 and TRBJ1-1, with no clear D. The germline V gene has CDR1 MDHEN and CDR2 SYDVKM. The length of the CDR3 is 11 residues. Trimming took 6 bases from V and 1 from J, leaving 3 bases between them. CDR3 DNA sequence: TGTGCCAGCAGCGGGAACACTGAAGCTTTCTTT. It codes for CASSGNTEAFF.

The chain joins TRBV28 to TRBJ1-4; TRBD1 matches 8 bases. This CDR3 has 14 amino acids. Trimming cost V 6 bases and J 8 bases; bases outside gene matches: 8. CDR1 MDHEN and CDR2 SYDVKM come from the germline V gene. CDR3 amino acids: CASRPDREQEKLFF. The CDR3 DNA is TGTGCCAGCAGGCCGGACAGGGAGCAAGAAAAACTGTTTTTT.

The rearrangement links TRBV27 to TRBJ2-7; D call uncertain. Germline loops: CDR1 MNHEY, CDR2 SMNVEV (reference sequence). This CDR3 spans 13 amino acids. Trimming stripped 3 bases from V and 0 bases from J, with 6 bases between. CDR3 loop: CASSLGTSYEQYF. The CDR3 nucleotides read TGTGCCAGCAGTTTGGGCACCTCCTACGAGCAGTACTTC.

Comment on this clone: Other nucleotide sequences in the sample specify the same CDR3. This chain links TRBV20-1 with TRBJ2-3; D remains ambiguous. V was trimmed by 1 base and J by 5 bases, leaving 4 bases between them. In germline, CDR1 is DFQATT, CDR2 SNEGSKA (reference sequence). This CDR3 comprises 11 residues. The CDR3 DNA follows: TGCAGTGCTAGAGTCAAAGATACGCAGTATTTT. It yields the protein CSARVKDTQYF.

This chain connects TRBV10-3 to TRBJ2-7; no clear D. Per germline, CDR1 ENHRY and CDR2 SYGVKD. This CDR3 region has 14 residues. Trimming left V 4 bases short and J 3 bases short, with 13 bases between. For the CDR3, the DNA is TGTGCCATCAGTGGAGCTTCGGCGGACTACGAGCAGTACTTC. As protein: CAISGASADYEQYF.

This clone was found a few times. The chain recombines TRBV3-1 (or the pseudogene TRBV3-2) with TRBJ2-2, with a possible D match to TRBD2 (5 bases). With 4 bases removed from V and 3 bases from J, the gap between germline ends came to 18 bases. Germline CDR1 and CDR2: LGHDT and YNNKEL (reference sequence). CDR3 size: 17 residues. The CDR3 DNA follows: TGTGCCAGCAGCCCGCCTTACGGTAGCGATTACACCGGGGAGCTGTTTTTT. Encoded protein: CASSPPYGSDYTGELFF.

The chain has TRBV27 and TRBJ2-5, with 9 positions matching TRBD1. Germline V gene sequence: CDR1 MNHEY, CDR2 SMNVEV (reference sequence). V gave up 10 bases and J gave up 4 bases; unmatched junction bases: 13. The CDR3 is 15 residues long. The CDR3 reads CATHPGQGIPETQYF. CDR3 DNA sequence: TGTGCCACCCACCCGGGACAGGGAATTCCAGAGACCCAGTACTTC.

Only a few counts were recorded for this clone. V and J are TRBV3-1 (or the pseudogene TRBV3-2) and TRBJ1-1; TRBD1 is a possible D gene (5 bases). Germline V gene lookup returns CDR1 LGHDT and CDR2 YNNKEL (reference sequence). The CDR3 runs 15 residues. V lost 1 base and J 6 bases, leaving 15 bases between the germline ends. CDR3 sequence reads: CASSQGSQGKAEAFF. The CDR3 DNA is TGTGCCAGCAGCCAAGGGAGCCAGGGAAAAGCTGAAGCTTTCTTT.

This clone has more than one count but fewer than ten. This chain uses TRBV30 with TRBJ2-7; tentatively, D is TRBD1 (5 bases). There are 14 residues in the CDR3. The V gene lost 5 bases and the J gene lost 7 bases, with 21 bases spanning the gap. CDR1 and CDR2 (germline): GTSNPN, SVGIG (reference sequence). In nucleotides, the CDR3 is TGTGCCTGGCGCAGTGATGACAAGGGGCCTGAGCAGTACTTC. It translates to CAWRSDDKGPEQYF.

This clone is a singleton in its sample. This chain links TRBV12-3 or TRBV12-4 with TRBJ1-2, with D unresolved. This CDR3 is built from 12 residues. V lost 7 bases, J lost 4 bases, and 10 bases lay in between. The CDR3 nucleotides read TGTGCCAGCACGGAGCGCAGCTATGGCTACACCTTC. This codes for CASTERSYGYTF.

This chain connects TRBV27 to TRBJ2-1; 8 bases are a match to TRBD2. CDR1 and CDR2 (germline): MNHEY, SMNVEV (reference sequence). The CDR3 runs to 15 residues. V was clipped by 4 bases and J by 2 bases; unmatched bases: 4. CDR3 DNA: TGTGCCAGCAGTTCAGCGGGAGTGGCCTACAATGAGCAGTTCTTC. It codes for CASSSAGVAYNEQFF.

This chain joins TRBV28 and TRBJ2-6, with D hard to call. The CDR3 contains 16 residues. V was pared by 5 bases and J by 0 bases, with 11 bases between. Germline V lookup: CDR1 MDHEN, CDR2 SYDVKM. This CDR3 reads CASSPLILSGANVLTF. The CDR3 nucleotides read TGTGCCAGCAGTCCTCTTATACTCTCTGGGGCCAACGTCCTGACTTTC.